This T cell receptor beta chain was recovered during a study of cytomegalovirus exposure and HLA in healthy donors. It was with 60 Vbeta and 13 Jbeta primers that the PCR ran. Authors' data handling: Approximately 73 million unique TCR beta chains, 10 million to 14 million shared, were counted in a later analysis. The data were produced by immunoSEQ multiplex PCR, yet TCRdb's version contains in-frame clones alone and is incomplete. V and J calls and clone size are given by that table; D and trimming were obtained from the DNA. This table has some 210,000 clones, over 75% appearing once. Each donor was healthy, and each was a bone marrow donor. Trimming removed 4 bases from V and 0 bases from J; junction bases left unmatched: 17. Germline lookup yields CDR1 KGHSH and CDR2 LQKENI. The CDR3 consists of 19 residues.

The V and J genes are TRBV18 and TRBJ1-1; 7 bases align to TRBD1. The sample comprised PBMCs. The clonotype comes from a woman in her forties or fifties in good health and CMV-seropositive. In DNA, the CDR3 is TGTGCCAGCTCACGAAATCTGGCCGAAACCGGGACAGTGAACACTGAAGCTTTCTTT. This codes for CASSRNLAETGTVNTEAFF. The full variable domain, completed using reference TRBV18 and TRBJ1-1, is NAGVMQNPRHLVRRRGQEARLRCSPMKGHSHVYWYRQLPEEGLKFMVYLQKENIIDESGMPKERFSAEFPKEGPSILRIQQVVRGDSAAYFCASSRNLAETGTVNTEAFFGQGTRLTVV.